This TCR beta chain was sequenced during a study of T-cell memory formation after mild COVID-19. TCRdb analysed the 5' RACE reads with MiXCR anew, one entry per CDR3 protein. The repertoire consists of 450,000 or so distinct CDR3 sequences, with roughly 25% occurring once and the leading ten covering 9.5% to 15%. Study outcomes and limitations: Pre-infection memory contained some responding clones, which suggested that cross-reactive memory had joined. CD4/CD8 balance characterized clones contracting day 15 to 85, and CD4+ skew characterized later expanders.

Germline V gene sequence: CDR1 LGHDT, CDR2 YNNKEL (reference sequence). The J segment lost 1 base and the V segment lost 1 base, leaving 3 bases of the junction unmatched. This CDR3 region has 15 residues. About this clonotype: Its specificity is not known.

The chain combines TRBV3-1 with TRBJ2-5, with 7 bases identical to TRBD2. The sequenced sample consisted of PBMCs or a T cell subset sorted from them (not recorded which). The source of this sequence is an adult woman who had mild COVID-19 (a few samples of this study predate the infection). Cell type and time point are not known. The CDR3 sequence is CASSQGAGSQETQYF. CDR3 in DNA: TGTGCCAGCAGCCAAGGAGCGGGGTCCCAAGAGACCCAGTACTTC.